One sample yielded the 25 T cell receptor beta chains listed below, sequenced in a study of OX40 agonist ivuxolimab in advanced cancers. Profiled with immunoSEQ multiplex PCR; TCRdb holds only in-frame clones, not every one. The table records 90,000 to 120,000 clones, 91% of them present only once. Material: CD4+ or CD8+ T cells sorted from blood, obtained in a trial of the OX40 agonist ivuxolimab. The receptors shown here come from an adult with an advanced solid tumor such as melanoma, head and neck, liver or kidney cancer.

V and J are TRBV7-2 and TRBJ1-4, with a tentative D call TRBD1 (5 bases). The CDR3 extends over 16 amino acids. Germline loops: CDR1 SGHTA, CDR2 FQGNSA. V gave up 1 base and J gave up 0 bases, with 9 bases separating them. The CDR3 spells CASSLGPQATNEKLFF. CDR3 sequence (DNA): TGTGCCAGCAGCTTAGGCCCACAGGCAACTAATGAAAAACTGTTTTTT. The whole variable domain, filled in from reference TRBV7-2 and TRBJ1-4, reads GAGVSQSPSNKVTEKGKDVELRCDPISGHTALYWYRQSLGQGLEFLIYFQGNSAPDKSGLPSDRFSAERTGGSVSTLTIQRTQQEDSAVYLCASSLGPQATNEKLFFGSGTQLSVL.

This sequence joins TRBV28 and TRBJ1-2; D is unclear. V was trimmed by 4 bases and J by 4 bases, leaving 7 bases between them. This CDR3 has 12 amino acids. CDR1 MDHEN and CDR2 SYDVKM come from the germline V gene. The CDR3: CASSWTGYGYTF. Written as DNA, the CDR3 is TGTGCCAGCAGTTGGACGGGCTATGGCTACACCTTC.

This clone was recorded only once. CDR3 sequence (DNA): TGTGCCAGCAGCTCTGAGGGGACAGGGAATGAAAAACTGTTTTTT. Translated, it gives CASSSEGTGNEKLFF. V gene TRBV7-2 combines with J gene TRBJ1-4; 9 nucleotides line up with TRBD1. The trim removed 4 bases at V and 5 bases at J, leaving 5 bases unmatched. Germline V gene sequence: CDR1 SGHTA, CDR2 FQGNSA. The CDR3 runs to 15 residues. Full variable domain (rest looked up from reference TRBV7-2 and TRBJ1-4): GAGVSQSPSNKVTEKGKDVELRCDPISGHTALYWYRQSLGQGLEFLIYFQGNSAPDKSGLPSDRFSAERTGGSVSTLTIQRTQQEDSAVYLCASSSEGTGNEKLFFGSGTQLSVL.

The chain carries TRBV19 and TRBJ2-7; D may correspond to TRBD1 or TRBD2 (7 bases each). Trimming removed 7 bases from V and 2 bases from J, with 15 bases in between. The germline V gene encodes CDR1 LNHDA and CDR2 SQIVND (reference sequence). The CDR3 has 14 residues. For the CDR3, the DNA is TGTGCCAGTAAACGGGGAGGGGGCGCCTACGAGCAGTACTTC. Translated: CASKRGGGAYEQYF.

J is TRBJ2-5 and V is TRBV4-1, with 10 nucleotides matching TRBD2. CDR3 size: 18 residues. The V gene end was trimmed by 2 bases and the J gene end by 2 bases; junction bases not matched to a gene: 11. Germline CDR1 and CDR2: MGHRA and YSYEKL. The CDR3 region has the DNA TGCGCCAGCAGCCAACCTCCGGGACTAGCGAACCATCAAGAGACCCAGTACTTC. This translates into CASSQPPGLANHQETQYF.

The chain employs TRBV11-3 and TRBJ2-7; D assignment may be TRBD1 or TRBD2 (5 bases each). V was trimmed by 5 bases and J by 3 bases, leaving 17 bases between them. The CDR3 covers 15 residues. CDR1 and CDR2 from the germline V gene are SGHNT and YENEEA. The CDR3, as DNA: TGTGCCAGCAGCCCGTTTCAGGGAGAAGACTACGAGCAGTACTTC. Residues: CASSPFQGEDYEQYF. The complete variable domain, with remaining parts taken from reference TRBV11-3 and TRBJ2-7, reads EAGVVQSPRYKIIEKKQPVAFWCNPISGHNTLYWYLQNLGQGPELLIRYENEEAVDDSQLPKDRFSAERLKGVDSTLKIQPAELGDSAVYLCASSPFQGEDYEQYFGPGTRLTVT.

The chain uses TRBV18 and TRBJ2-1, with TRBD1 identical over 7 bases. Germline-derived CDR1 and CDR2 are KGHSH and LQKENI. The V gene end was trimmed by 2 bases and the J gene end by 5 bases; junction bases not matched to a gene: 0. This CDR3 comprises 13 residues. The DNA for the CDR3 is TGTGCCAGCTCACCAGACAGGGACAATGAGCAGTTCTTC. It encodes CASSPDRDNEQFF.

CDR3 protein: CASSVSRIAGELFF. The CDR3 DNA reads TGTGCCAGCAGCGTAAGTCGGATAGCCGGGGAGCTGTTTTTT. The J gene is TRBJ2-2, the V gene TRBV9; unclear D gene. The ends were cut back, 1 base at V and 6 bases at J, with 10 bases in the middle. Germline CDR1 SGDLS, CDR2 YYNGEE. CDR3 length: 14 residues.

This rearrangement joins TRBV7-3 to TRBJ2-5; D gene uncertain. CDR3 size: 12 residues. Per germline, CDR1 SGHTA and CDR2 FQGTGA. The V and J ends lost 6 bases and 5 bases respectively, with 10 bases between them. CDR3 nucleotide sequence: TGTGCCAGCAGGGGGTTTGGGGAGACCCAGTACTTC. Amino acid sequence: CASRGFGETQYF.

The rearrangement joins TRBV11-2 to TRBJ2-7, with a possible D match to TRBD2 (6 bases). CDR1 is SGHAT and CDR2 is FQNNGV in the germline V gene. Trimming shortened V by 6 bases and J by 4 bases, and 16 bases separated the two germline ends. This CDR3 has 14 residues. The DNA of the CDR3 is TGTGCCAGCAGTCGGACACCGGGGGTTTACGAGCAGTACTTC. Encoded protein: CASSRTPGVYEQYF.

This clone came up once. The limits of the CDR3 on the DNA are not certain, so only TCRdb's listed CDR3 is given. The V and J genes are TRBV28 and TRBJ2-3. The germline CDR1 and CDR2 sequences are MDHEN and SYDVKM. Ends included, the CDR3 has 16 residues. The CDR3: CASSSSGNPQADTQYF.

This clone has only one observation. V gene TRBV5-4 combines with J gene TRBJ2-3; 13 bases agree with TRBD2. There are 15 residues in the CDR3. Germline CDR1 reads SGHNT; CDR2 reads YYREEE (reference sequence). The J segment lost 11 bases and the V segment lost 3 bases, leaving 9 bases of the junction unmatched. This CDR3 reads CASSSGTSGTKGQYF. DNA for the CDR3: TGTGCCAGCAGCTCCGGGACTAGCGGGACAAAGGGGCAGTATTTT.

V and J are TRBV4-2 and TRBJ1-6; D remains ambiguous. Trimming pared 0 bases from V and 6 bases from J, leaving 12 bases between. The V gene's germline CDR1 is LGHNA and CDR2 YNFKEQ. CDR3 length equals 16 residues. The CDR3 DNA reads TGTGCCAGCAGCCAAGATTTGCCGGGTAGTAATTCACCCCTCCACTTT. Encoded protein: CASSQDLPGSNSPLHF.

The chain recombines TRBV30 with TRBJ1-2; D is unclear. CDR3 length: 15 amino acids. The V gene lost 1 base and the J gene lost 8 bases, with 20 bases spanning the gap. Germline CDR1 and CDR2: GTSNPN and SVGIG (reference sequence). CDR3 DNA sequence: TGTGCCTGGAGTGGAACCTCGGTCCTCTCGGGAGGCTACACCTTC. Residues: CAWSGTSVLSGGYTF.

The chain carries TRBV19 and TRBJ2-6, with TRBD1 matching over 9 bases. The germline V gene encodes CDR1 LNHDA and CDR2 SQIVND (reference sequence). J was trimmed by 2 bases and V by 5 bases; bases with no gene match: 7. The CDR3 runs to 17 residues. The CDR3 here is CASSSGQGTAGANVLTF. In DNA form, the CDR3 reads TGTGCCAGTAGTTCGGGACAGGGCACGGCTGGGGCCAACGTCCTGACTTTC.

This clone has only one observation. The rearrangement uses TRBV9 and TRBJ2-5; a weak D match, TRBD2 (5 bases). Gene TRBJ2-7 matches the end of the DNA better, so the J call may be wrong. Germline V lookup: CDR1 SGDLS, CDR2 YYNGEE. CDR3 size: 13 residues. CDR3 sequence (DNA): TGTGCCAGCAGCCGGGAAGGGTCCTACGAGCAGTACTTC. Translating it yields CASSREGSYEQYF.

The rearrangement links TRBV6-1 to TRBJ2-7; tentatively, D is TRBD1 (6 bases). CDR1 and CDR2 (germline): MNHNS, SASEGT. The V gene lost 6 bases and the J gene lost 2 bases, with 17 bases spanning the gap. CDR3 length equals 15 residues. Here the CDR3 reads CASRGASTATYEQYF. The CDR3 DNA reads as TGTGCCAGCAGGGGGGCCTCGACAGCAACCTACGAGCAGTACTTC.

The chain has TRBV2 and TRBJ1-5, with D maybe TRBD1 (6 bases). There are 15 residues in the CDR3. Per the germline V gene, CDR1 is SNHLY and CDR2 is FYNNEI. V was trimmed by 3 bases and J by 7 bases, leaving 16 bases between them. The CDR3, as DNA: TGTGCCAGCAGTGATTGGCAGGGGAAGAGCCAGCCCCAGCATTTT. Translation: CASSDWQGKSQPQHF.

The V gene is TRBV19, the J gene TRBJ2-3; D perhaps matches TRBD2 (6 bases). Looked up from germline, CDR1 is LNHDA and CDR2 is SQIVND (reference sequence). V was cut by 0 bases and J by 0 bases, with 13 bases left in between. The CDR3 is 17 residues long. The CDR3 spells CASSIEGAGTSTDTQYF. The CDR3 nucleotides are TGTGCCAGTAGTATAGAGGGAGCAGGGACTAGCACAGATACGCAGTATTTT.

CDR3 coding DNA: TGTGCCACCGACGTGGGGGGCAGGGAGACCCAGTACTTC. It encodes CATDVGGRETQYF. The chain carries TRBV6-1 and TRBJ2-5; TRBD1 or TRBD2 may be the D gene (6 bases each). Germline CDR1 is MNHNS and CDR2 is SASEGT. The CDR3 consists of 13 residues. Trimming stripped 10 bases from V and 5 bases from J, with 17 bases between.

The chain employs TRBV30 and TRBJ2-7, with D possibly TRBD1 on 5 matching bases. Germline CDR1 GTSNPN, CDR2 SVGIG (reference sequence). V lost 2 bases to trimming and J lost 3 bases, with 11 bases between them. This CDR3 contains 13 residues. The CDR3 here is CAWSPTDNYEQYF. The CDR3, as DNA: TGTGCCTGGAGTCCGACAGATAACTACGAGCAGTACTTC.

The J gene is TRBJ2-7, the V gene TRBV27, with D perhaps matching TRBD2 (5 bases). The germline CDR1 and CDR2 sequences are MNHEY and SMNVEV (reference sequence). Trimming cost V 0 bases and J 6 bases, with 15 bases left between them. This CDR3 contains 15 residues. This CDR3 reads CASSLSRVASSEQYF. The DNA of the CDR3 is TGTGCCAGCAGTTTATCAAGGGTAGCGTCCAGCGAGCAGTACTTC.

The chain joins TRBV5-1 to TRBJ2-3; maybe TRBD1 (5 bases). V gave up 3 bases and J gave up 0 bases, with 11 bases separating them. The CDR3 has 15 residues. CDR1 and CDR2 (germline): SGHRS, YFSETQ. The chain's CDR3 is CASSSQGISTDTQYF. DNA of the CDR3: TGCGCCAGCAGCTCCCAGGGAATTAGCACAGATACGCAGTATTTT.

This chain joins TRBV27 and TRBJ1-5; a possible D gene is TRBD1 (6 bases). The CDR3 spans 15 residues. The ends were cut back, 6 bases at V and 1 base at J, with 13 bases in the middle. CDR1 and CDR2 from the germline V gene are MNHEY and SMNVEV (reference sequence). This CDR3 reads CASSRGHLSNQPQHF. The DNA of the CDR3 is TGTGCCAGCAGCCGGGGACACCTCAGCAATCAGCCCCAGCATTTT.

The rearrangement links TRBV6-5 to TRBJ2-7, with 7 nucleotides matching TRBD2. This CDR3 is built from 15 residues. Germline V gives CDR1 MNHEY, CDR2 SVGAGI. With V trimmed by 2 bases and J by 0 bases, 4 bases remained unmatched. The CDR3 DNA follows: TGTGCCAGCAGTTACGGTTTAGCGGGCTCCTACGAGCAGTACTTC. This translates into CASSYGLAGSYEQYF.